This TCR beta chain is drawn from a study of blood T cell repertoires in COVID-19. Study-wide context: The samples span acute and convalescent COVID-19 from the United States, Italy and Spain. In each case, the material was cDNA or gDNA derived from T cells, B-cell-depleted T cells, or PBMCs.

Per the original data handling: For nucleated cells, counts were estimated from reference gene primer amplification. Repertoires were generated with immunoSEQ multiplex PCR, while TCRdb's copy carries only in-frame clones and drops some. V, J and clone size are taken as reported in that table, and D and trimming were inferred from the DNA itself. The top ten clones hold roughly 0.26% of a sample with just over 650,000 clones, around 89% of them seen once. Germline trimming cut 0 bases from V and 5 bases from J; bases unmatched to any gene: 4. The CDR3 consists of 16 residues. Germline V CDR1 and CDR2: GTSNPN, SVGIG (reference sequence).

The sample comprised peripheral blood. The V call is TRBV30, the J call TRBJ2-2, with 12 bases identical to TRBD2. The source is a woman under 30 with acute or convalescent COVID-19. The CDR3 DNA reads as TGTGCCTGGAGTGTCCTCGGACTAGCGGGGACCGGGGAGCTGTTTTTT. Translation: CAWSVLGLAGTGELFF.